Each of the 21 T cell receptor beta chains below was sequenced from the same sample in a study of shared clonotypes between healthy human individuals. The method was immunoSEQ multiplex PCR; TCRdb's version includes in-frame clones alone and lacks a portion of them. The repertoire holds approximately 120,000 clones, with about 70% as singletons. Sequencing was performed on memory CD8+ T cells sorted from blood. The subset was: CD45RO+ cells pooled with CCR7-negative TemRA cells. The origin of the receptors is a woman aged 25 to 39 in good health.

A note on this clone: A read error is possible here, since a much larger clone lies one base away. J is TRBJ2-2 and V is TRBV25-1; TRBD2 matches at 9 bases. The CDR3 contains 15 residues. With V trimmed by 1 base and J by 3 bases, 0 bases remained unmatched. Germline V gene lookup returns CDR1 MGHDK and CDR2 SYGVNS. The CDR3 sequence: CASSELAGDTGELFF. The CDR3 DNA follows: TGTGCCAGCAGTGAATTAGCGGGAGACACCGGGGAGCTGTTTTTT.

This chain uses TRBV7-2 with TRBJ2-7; a possible D gene is TRBD2 (6 bases). Germline CDR1 and CDR2: SGHTA and FQGNSA. The CDR3 has 15 amino acids. Trimming took off 4 bases at V and 3 bases at J, with 16 bases between the two ends. CDR3 protein: CASSSREFSGYEQYF. CDR3 in DNA: TGTGCCAGCAGCTCGAGGGAGTTTAGCGGCTACGAGCAGTACTTC.

The chain uses TRBV30 and TRBJ2-1, with D uncertain. The CDR3 extends over 13 amino acids. CDR1 GTSNPN and CDR2 SVGIG come from the germline V gene (reference sequence). The germline V and J ends were trimmed by 1 base and 6 bases, with 10 bases remaining between them. The CDR3 loop is CAWSGALGNEQFF. Here the CDR3 DNA reads TGTGCCTGGAGTGGCGCGTTGGGCAATGAGCAGTTCTTC.

The V gene is TRBV7-7, the J gene TRBJ2-2, with TRBD2 matching over 14 bases. The CDR3 contains 19 residues. V was clipped by 0 bases and J by 3 bases; unmatched bases: 6. Germline assignment: CDR1 SSHAT and CDR2 FNYEAQ (reference sequence). The CDR3 region has the DNA TGTGCCAGCAGCTTAGCGATTAGGACTAGCGGGAGGCACACCGGGGAGCTGTTTTTT. The encoded protein is CASSLAIRTSGRHTGELFF.

V is TRBV19 and J is TRBJ2-6; unclear D gene. Per the germline V gene, CDR1 is LNHDA and CDR2 is SQIVND (reference sequence). This CDR3 spans 16 amino acids. The V end was cut by 3 bases, the J end by 3 bases, with 12 bases between. CDR3 loop: CASSIDGLDGANVLTF. In DNA form, the CDR3 reads TGTGCCAGTAGTATTGACGGCCTTGATGGGGCCAACGTCCTGACTTTC.

This clone appeared many times. J is TRBJ2-1 and V is TRBV27; the D is unclear. This CDR3 region has 12 residues. Deletions cut 3 bases from V and 5 bases from J, with 5 bases between. Looked up from germline, CDR1 is MNHEY and CDR2 is SMNVEV (reference sequence). The CDR3 DNA reads TGTGCCAGCAGTTTCGCAAACAATGAGCAGTTCTTC. It is translated as CASSFANNEQFF.

This clone was observed many times. This sequence joins TRBV6-1 and TRBJ1-4; D remains unclear. From germline, CDR1 is MNHNS and CDR2 SASEGT. This CDR3 has 15 amino acids. V lost 7 bases, J lost 0 bases, and 12 bases lay in between. The CDR3 region has the DNA TGTGCCAGCACCGCGGGCCCTGCAACTAATGAAAAACTGTTTTTT. It translates to CASTAGPATNEKLFF.

V gene TRBV6-5 combines with J gene TRBJ2-7; D gene ambiguous. CDR3 length equals 12 residues. Deletions cut 10 bases from V and 0 bases from J, with 10 bases between. The germline CDR1 and CDR2 sequences are MNHEY and SVGAGI. The CDR3 nucleotides read TGTGCCACCTTTACGAGCTCCTACGAGCAGTACTTC. This encodes CATFTSSYEQYF.

DNA for the CDR3: TGTGCCAGTCAGAAAATAGCGGGAGGTTTCTATGAGCAGTTCTTC. It translates to CASQKIAGGFYEQFF. This rearrangement joins TRBV6-5 to TRBJ2-1; TRBD2 agrees at 10 bases. Trimming cost V 9 bases and J 8 bases; bases outside gene matches: 13. Germline CDR1 and CDR2: MNHEY and SVGAGI. The CDR3 spans 15 residues.

This clone showed up just a few times. The chain carries TRBV5-1 and TRBJ2-5, with 12 bases identical to TRBD2. Germline CDR1 and CDR2: SGHRS and YFSETQ. The CDR3 loop spans 15 amino acids. The trim removed 3 bases at V and 2 bases at J, leaving 2 bases unmatched. CDR3 protein: CASSSTSGGQETQYF. The CDR3 DNA sequence: TGCGCCAGCAGCTCGACTAGCGGGGGACAAGAGACCCAGTACTTC. Variable domain in full (rest from reference TRBV5-1 and TRBJ2-5): KAGVTQTPRYLIKTRGQQVTLSCSPISGHRSVSWYQQTPGQGLQFLFEYFSETQRNKGNFPGRFSGRQFSNSRSEMNVSTLELGDSALYLCASSSTSGGQETQYFGPGTRLLVL.

J is TRBJ2-5 and V is TRBV29-1; unclear D gene. The germline gives CDR1 SQVTM, CDR2 ANQGSEA. Trimming cost V 2 bases and J 3 bases, with 10 bases left between them. The CDR3 has 13 residues. Here the CDR3 DNA reads TGCAGCGTTGAATGGCCCCTTGAAGAGACCCAGTACTTC. This gives the protein CSVEWPLEETQYF.

The count of this clone is one. The V call is TRBV6-4, the J call TRBJ2-1, with TRBD2 identical over 9 bases. The CDR3 is 16 amino acids. Germline V gene lookup returns CDR1 MRHNA and CDR2 SNTAGT. Trimming took 0 bases from V and 0 from J; bases not matched to a gene: 0. In nucleotides, the CDR3 is TGTGCCAGCAGTGACTCTAGCGGGAGCTCCTACAATGAGCAGTTCTTC. Its protein product is CASSDSSGSSYNEQFF.

V is TRBV19 and J is TRBJ2-7, with D possibly TRBD2 on 5 matching bases. Germline CDR1 LNHDA, CDR2 SQIVND (reference sequence). The germline V and J ends were trimmed by 6 bases and 0 bases, with 18 bases remaining between them. CDR3 length: 16 amino acids. DNA for the CDR3: TGTGCCAGTAGCCCCGAGACGGGGAAGGTCTCCTACGAGCAGTACTTC. Encoded protein: CASSPETGKVSYEQYF.

This CDR3 reads CASSLQGFEQYF. In DNA form, the CDR3 reads TGTGCCAGCTCACTCCAGGGTTTCGAGCAGTACTTC. The chain recombines TRBV18 with TRBJ2-7; perhaps TRBD1 as D (5 bases). The CDR3 covers 12 residues. In germline, CDR1 is KGHSH, CDR2 LQKENI. V lost 4 bases and J lost 6, with 10 bases in between. The full variable domain, completed using reference TRBV18 and TRBJ2-7, is NAGVMQNPRHLVRRRGQEARLRCSPMKGHSHVYWYRQLPEEGLKFMVYLQKENIIDESGMPKERFSAEFPKEGPSILRIQQVVRGDSAAYFCASSLQGFEQYFGPGTRLTVT.

This clone was detected a few times. The chain uses TRBV19 and TRBJ1-2; D is undetermined. The V gene's germline CDR1 is LNHDA and CDR2 SQIVND (reference sequence). Trimming shortened V by 3 bases and J by 0 bases, and 11 bases separated the two germline ends. The CDR3 has 15 residues. The CDR3: CASSITMATNYGYTF. CDR3 nucleotides: TGTGCCAGTAGTATTACTATGGCAACTAACTATGGCTACACCTTC.

The rearrangement uses TRBV2 and TRBJ2-4, with 8 bases lining up with TRBD1. The CDR3 sequence is 17 residues long. In germline, CDR1 is SNHLY, CDR2 FYNNEI. Trimming removed 8 bases from V and 0 bases from J; junction bases left unmatched: 12. DNA of the CDR3: TGTGCCAGCGGACGCACGACAGGGGCCGTAGCCAAAAACATTCAGTACTTC. This gives the protein CASGRTTGAVAKNIQYF. The entire variable domain, with the rest obtained from reference TRBV2 and TRBJ2-4, is as follows: EPEVTQTPSHQVTQMGQEVILRCVPISNHLYFYWYRQILGQKVEFLVSFYNNEISEKSEIFDDQFSVERPDGSNFTLKIRSTKLEDSAMYFCASGRTTGAVAKNIQYFGAGTRLSVL.

The chain is built from TRBV9 and TRBJ2-2, with a possible D match to TRBD2 (6 bases). Trimming removed 4 bases from V and 4 bases from J, with 11 bases in between. CDR3 length: 14 residues. The germline CDR1 and CDR2 sequences are SGDLS and YYNGEE. The CDR3: CASSLLGGTGELFF. DNA for the CDR3: TGTGCCAGCAGCCTTCTGGGGGGCACCGGGGAGCTGTTTTTT.

This chain uses TRBV5-6 with TRBJ1-5; TRBD1 matches 9 bases. CDR1 and CDR2 from the germline V gene are SGHDT and YYEEEE. The CDR3 runs 15 residues. The ends lost 6 bases at V and 5 bases at J; junction bases unmatched: 9. Written as DNA, the CDR3 is TGTGCCAGCACCCTATGGGGACAGGGATATCAGCCCCAGCATTTT. It specifies CASTLWGQGYQPQHF.

Notes on this clone: Just one base apart from a much larger clone, this may be a read error. The chain is built from TRBV2 and TRBJ2-2; TRBD1 is a possible D gene (5 bases). The CDR3 runs to 15 residues. V was clipped by 6 bases and J by 6 bases, with 17 bases between them. CDR1 is SNHLY and CDR2 is FYNNEI in the germline V gene. The CDR3 is CASSNGQKIPGELFF. CDR3 nucleotide sequence: TGTGCCAGCAGCAACGGACAAAAAATCCCCGGGGAGCTGTTTTTT.

This rearrangement joins TRBV5-1 to TRBJ2-4; D remains unclear. CDR1 is SGHRS, CDR2 YFSETQ, per germline. This CDR3 has 17 residues. The germline V and J ends were trimmed by 4 bases and 4 bases, with 21 bases remaining between them. CDR3 protein: CASSLHLIADSKNIQYF. In DNA form, the CDR3 reads TGCGCCAGCAGCCTACACTTGATAGCTGATTCGAAAAACATTCAGTACTTC.

On this clone itself: A much larger clone lies one base from this, so it may be a read error. The genes are TRBV4-2 and TRBJ2-5; 10 nucleotides line up with TRBD2. The length of the CDR3 is 15 residues. Germline values: CDR1 LGHNA, CDR2 YNFKEQ. Unmatched junction bases numbered 9, after V lost 4 bases and J lost 7 bases. This CDR3 is CASSRETSGWGTQYF. The CDR3 bases are TGTGCCAGCAGCCGAGAGACTAGCGGGTGGGGGACCCAGTACTTC.